A single sample is the source of the 16 T cell receptor beta chains below, sequenced in a study of T cell clonality in common variable immunodeficiency. Sequencing used immunoSEQ multiplex PCR; TCRdb keeps in-frame clones, though not all of them. There are approximately 51,000 clones in the sample, none observed a single time. Material for sequencing was peripheral blood mononuclear cells. The receptors were gathered from a person aged 18 to 70 in good health.

This clone occurred many times. Read coverage stops 3 residues before the CDR3 terminus; the germline J gene supplies the remainder. The gene calls are TRBV5-4 and TRBJ1-1; possibly TRBD1 for D (6 bases). Germline V gene lookup returns CDR1 SGHNT and CDR2 YYREEE (reference sequence). CDR3 length equals 14 residues. V dropped 1 base and J dropped 5 bases, with 12 bases sitting between them. CDR3 in amino acids: CASSLSGGRTEAFF. Partial CDR3 DNA: TGTGCCAGCAGCTTGTCTGGGGGCCGAACTGAA. Variable domain in full (rest from reference TRBV5-4 and TRBJ1-1): ETGVTQSPTHLIKTRGQQVTLRCSSQSGHNTVSWYQQALGQGPQFIFQYYREEENGRGNFPPRFSGLQFPNYSSELNVNALELDDSALYLCASSLSGGRTEAFFGQGTRLTVV.

This clone turned up a few times. The read comes to an end 3 residues before the CDR3 does, leaving the germline J gene to fill in the end. The V and J genes are TRBV30 and TRBJ1-1, with D tentatively TRBD1 (6 bases). Germline assignment: CDR1 GTSNPN and CDR2 SVGIG (reference sequence). This CDR3 spans 13 amino acids. V lost 6 bases to trimming and J lost 1 base, with 12 bases between them. The CDR3 DNA, read in part, is TGTGCCTGTAAGAAGACAGGGAACACTGAA. Protein: CACKKTGNTE. The whole CDR3 reads CACKKTGNTEAFF.

In the case of this clone: The CDR3 extends 3 residues past the end of the read, so its final part is completed from the germline J gene. The rearrangement joins TRBV20-1 to TRBJ2-1; 10 bases agree with TRBD2. Germline trimming cut 0 bases from V and 4 bases from J; bases unmatched to any gene: 3. The length of the CDR3 is 15 residues. The germline CDR1 and CDR2 sequences are DFQATT and SNEGSKA (reference sequence). CDR3 DNA, as far as it was read: TGCAGTGCTAGAGATTCGACTAGCGGGTACAATGAG. Translation: CSARDSTSGYNE. The whole CDR3 is CSARDSTSGYNEQFF.

This clone showed up many times. The read ends 3 residues shy of where the CDR3 ends; the end is completed using the germline J gene. V and J are TRBV5-1 and TRBJ2-2, with D perhaps matching TRBD1 (6 bases). V was trimmed by 4 bases and J by 4 bases, leaving 17 bases between them. This CDR3 is built from 16 residues. CDR1 is SGHRS, CDR2 YFSETQ, per germline. CDR3 bases read: TGCGCCAGCAGCGCGATTCCAGGGGATAGCACCGGGGAG. The encoded protein is CASSAIPGDSTGE. The whole CDR3 reads CASSAIPGDSTGELFF.

This clone showed up many times. The read ends 3 residues shy of where the CDR3 ends; the end is completed using the germline J gene. V and J are TRBV6-1 and TRBJ1-1; TRBD1 matches 8 bases. This CDR3 comprises 15 residues. V gave up 0 bases and J gave up 4 bases; unmatched junction bases: 4. Germline V gives CDR1 MNHNS, CDR2 SASEGT. Incomplete CDR3 DNA: TGTGCCAGCAGTGAAGCGATGACAGGGGTCACTGAA. This encodes CASSEAMTGVTE. The entire CDR3 protein is CASSEAMTGVTEAFF.

This clone was observed many times. The CDR3 goes on 3 residues after the read ends, and that part is filled in from the germline J gene. The chain couples TRBV7-2 to TRBJ2-5; D remains unclear. V lost 5 bases and J lost 0, with 10 bases in between. The CDR3 is 14 amino acids. Looked up from germline, CDR1 is SGHTA and CDR2 is FQGNSA. CDR3 sequence reads: CASSRKRDQETQYF. The CDR3 DNA, read in part, is TGTGCCAGCAGCCGAAAACGGGACCAAGAGACC.

This clone was counted ten times or more. The CDR3 bases that were read are TGCAGTGCACTCGGACTAGTCAATGAG. The encoded protein is CSALGLVNE. The CDR3 in full is CSALGLVNEQFF. This chain uses TRBV20-1 with TRBJ2-1; 7 bases fit TRBD2. The read comes to an end 3 residues before the CDR3 does, leaving the germline J gene to fill in the end. After removal of 6 bases from V and 6 bases from J, the junction contained 5 bases not matched to a gene. The CDR3 contains 12 residues. Per germline, CDR1 DFQATT and CDR2 SNEGSKA (reference sequence).

This clone has a count of ten or more. The CDR3 extends 3 residues past the end of the read, so its final part is completed from the germline J gene. The chain joins TRBV6-1 to TRBJ1-5; a weak D match, TRBD1 (6 bases). Germline CDR1 and CDR2: MNHNS and SASEGT. This CDR3 is built from 13 residues. Between the trimmed V and J ends, which lost 4 bases and 3 bases, there was a span of 7 bases. CDR3 residues: CASSGTDNQPQHF. The CDR3 DNA, read in part, is TGTGCCAGCAGTGGGACAGACAATCAGCCC.

This clone was detected many times. Coverage ceases 3 residues before the CDR3 finishes, and the germline J gene fills in the end. The J gene is TRBJ2-5, the V gene TRBV10-1; 10 nucleotides agree with TRBD1. CDR1 is WNHNN and CDR2 is SYGVQD in the germline V gene (reference sequence). V shed 3 bases, J shed 5 bases, and the junction held 3 bases outside the gene matches. This CDR3 contains 14 residues. This CDR3 reads CASSEGQGGETQYF. The sequenced CDR3 bases are TGCGCCAGCAGTGAAGGACAGGGGGGTGAGACC.

This clone has at least ten counts. The read ends 3 residues shy of where the CDR3 ends; the end is completed using the germline J gene. This sequence joins TRBV5-1 and TRBJ1-3; 7 bases line up with TRBD1. The germline gives CDR1 SGHRS, CDR2 YFSETQ. Trimming cost V 3 bases and J 0 bases; bases outside gene matches: 3. This CDR3 comprises 15 residues. CDR3 DNA, as far as it was read: TGCGCCAGCAGCTCAGGGGGTATCTCTGGAAACACC. Translated: CASSSGGISGNT. The whole CDR3 sequence is CASSSGGISGNTIYF.

The table lists this clone with many counts. The CDR3 is cut off 3 residues early in the read; its end comes from the germline J gene. The chain carries TRBV29-1 and TRBJ2-7; 10 bases match TRBD1. The CDR3 has 13 residues. V was pared by 3 bases and J by 5 bases, with 4 bases of the junction left unmatched. The germline gives CDR1 SQVTM, CDR2 ANQGSEA. CDR3 sequence: CSVEGTGVNEQYF. Incomplete CDR3 DNA: TGCAGCGTTGAGGGGACAGGGGTTAACGAG.

Many counts were recorded for this clone. Read data end 3 residues before the CDR3 end; the end is taken from the germline J gene. The rearrangement uses TRBV14 and TRBJ2-7, with D maybe TRBD2 (5 bases). This CDR3 contains 15 residues. Germline assignment: CDR1 SGHDN and CDR2 FVKESK. Trimming took off 0 bases at V and 2 bases at J, with 11 bases between the two ends. The CDR3 bases that were read are TGTGCCAGCAGCCAAGAGCAGGCTAGCACCTACGAG. This gives the protein CASSQEQASTYE. The entire CDR3 sequence reads CASSQEQASTYEQYF.

This clone was counted at least ten times. The CDR3: CASRSAYQGTLKLFF. The sequenced CDR3 bases are TGTGCCAGCAGGAGCGCCTACCAGGGAACCTTAAAA. V gene TRBV2 combines with J gene TRBJ1-4, with D possibly TRBD1 on 5 matching bases. The read ends 3 residues early relative to the CDR3; the germline J gene fills the gap. Germline CDR1 and CDR2: SNHLY and FYNNEI. V was clipped by 6 bases and J by 10 bases, with 21 bases between them. This CDR3 spans 15 amino acids.

The table lists this clone with many counts. The read ends 3 residues before the CDR3 terminus; that terminus is restored from the germline J gene. J is TRBJ2-6 and V is TRBV10-3; 7 nucleotides agree with TRBD1. Germline CDR1 reads ENHRY; CDR2 reads SYGVKD. V lost 3 bases, J lost 2 bases, and 16 bases stayed unmatched. This CDR3 comprises 20 residues. CDR3 sequence reads: CAISDPVRQGGIAGANVLTF. The covered CDR3 bases are TGTGCCATCAGTGATCCCGTTAGACAGGGTGGAATCGCTGGGGCCAACGTC.

This clone was detected many times. A read error is the likely source, as a far larger clone sits one nucleotide away. Here the CDR3 reads CSATDRDSLFYNSPLHF. The CDR3 bases that were read are TGCAGTGCTACAGATCGAGACAGCCTCTTCTATAATTCACCC. The V call is TRBV20-1, the J call TRBJ1-6, with TRBD1 as a possible D gene (5 bases). The read ends 3 residues shy of where the CDR3 ends; the end is completed using the germline J gene. CDR3 size: 17 residues. Between the trimmed V and J ends, which lost 4 bases and 3 bases, there was a span of 19 bases. Germline loops: CDR1 DFQATT, CDR2 SNEGSKA (reference sequence).

As to this clone: Sequencing ends 3 residues short of the CDR3 end; the germline J gene provides the rest. The chain links TRBV10-2 to TRBJ1-6; 7 nucleotides align to TRBD1. Trimming took 5 bases from V and 5 from J; bases not matched to a gene: 3. CDR1 is WSHSY and CDR2 is SAAADI in the germline V gene. The CDR3 is made up of 14 amino acids. CDR3 sequence reads: CASSRTGDNSPLHF. The covered CDR3 bases are TGCGCCAGCAGTAGAACAGGGGATAATTCACCC.